This T cell receptor beta chain was recorded in a study of post-analysis software for immune sequencing data (dated by TCRdb to the mid-2010s). Study-wide context: The recorded disease courses included relapsing-remitting, secondary progressive and progressive-relapsing multiple sclerosis, and some patients had no subtype annotation. The patient repertoires were compared against more than 10 previously published healthy control repertoires obtained from donors aged 6 to 25 years. A subset of samples was prepared in parallel using single-end sample barcoding, then pooled and co-amplified after Illumina adapter ligation.

What the authors observed across the whole study: Multiple sclerosis patients had significantly lower normalized Chao1 diversity than controls, a result that suggests substantial peripheral T-cell clonal expansion. Direct clustering with F measure revealed strong co-clustering of samples prepared in the same batch, which led to a batch-effect correction. The multiple sclerosis patient group was slightly younger than the control group. A handful of TRBV segments, including TRBV5-6, TRBV5-1 and TRBV20-1, were significantly more frequent in patients than controls.

On this clonotype: The antigen this receptor binds is unknown. Per-nucleotide qualities are absent, and no much larger clonotype sits a single base away.

TCR beta repertoires were profiled from peripheral blood of 13 young patients with multiple sclerosis to demonstrate the VDJtools post-analysis software. The multiple sclerosis patients were children and adolescents ranging in age from roughly 6 to 16 years. Library creation used PCR. Data came from an Illumina HiSeq 2500. Unique molecular identifiers were incorporated into TCR beta cDNA libraries to reduce PCR and sequencing biases. Approximately 500,000 cDNA molecules were obtained per 1 to 10 million input T cells, so each molecule approximated one T cell. The patient libraries were prepared and sequenced with the same protocol used for the earlier healthy control dataset. Within a given batch, samples were prepared together, multiplexed and sequenced on the same HiSeq lane. Processing in the source paper ran as follows. Raw barcoded reads were processed with MIGEC, discarding single-read molecular identifier groups before consensus assembly and CDR3 extraction. VDJtools was used for post-analysis of the clonotype tables, and diversity was normalized by down-sampling every dataset to the size of the smallest sample. To correct batch-related cross-sample contamination, repertoire overlap clustering matched CDR3 amino acid sequences but not nucleotide sequences. The public reads were quality trimmed at Q25 with fastp and then assembled into clones with MiXCR by TCRdb, keeping productive beta chains. Rows are unified per CDR3 protein, each entry keeping the most common DNA and genes. The V and J calls shown here were made by TCRdb, not taken from the authors' results. The sample yields a few hundred thousand distinct CDR3 sequences; 30% to 45% were counted once. The ten largest clones capture around 8% of the sample.

The germline V gene encodes CDR1 SGHTA and CDR2 FQGNSA. The CDR3 measures 15 amino acids from cysteine to phenylalanine. Only the CDR3 region is kept as DNA, spanning 45 bases read in frame from base 1. V sheds 2 bases and J sheds 6 bases, leaving 16 bases between their ends. The sequence derives from a girl aged 2 to 10 with multiple sclerosis. What was sequenced was blood. The rearranged chain carries TRBV7-2 and TRBJ1-2; no D gene is confidently identified. The CDR3 region has the sequence CASSLLRLRIDGYTF. The nucleotide sequence is given as TGTGCCAGCAGCTTACTGAGACTGAGGATTGATGGCTACACCTTC.